These T cell receptor beta chains were read from a single sample in a study of CD8 T cells in ankylosing spondylitis. Using its own MiXCR run on the 5' RACE reads, TCRdb lists one record per CDR3 protein. Of about 500,000 distinct CDR3 sequences listed, roughly 13% are singletons. The material sequenced was blood, either unsorted or a sorted T cell fraction (not recorded which). These receptors originate from a male donor with ankylosing spondylitis. Each CDR3 is given with its conserved first and last residue. Each record gives: J gene, clone size, D gene, V gene, CDR3 DNA, CDR3 protein. D genes are given only for firm matches. Part of the rows lack a size; the others show once, few, many or a class for expanded clones.

TRBJ1-2	NA	NA	TRBV3-1	TGTGCCAGCAGCCAAGATTATTCCGGATTCGGCTACACCTTC	CASSQDYSGFGYTF
TRBJ2-1	few	TRBD2	TRBV20-1	TGCAGTGCTTCCCGGGGACTAGCGGCCTACAATGAGCAGTTCTTC	CSASRGLAAYNEQFF
TRBJ2-1	NA	TRBD2	TRBV5-1	TGCGCCAGCAGCGTTAGCGGGAGTCTCAACAATGAGCAGTTCTTC	CASSVSGSLNNEQFF
TRBJ1-1	NA	NA	TRBV6-2/TRBV6-3	TGTGCCAGCAGCCACCCTGACAGGAACACTGAAGCTTTCTTT	CASSHPDRNTEAFF
TRBJ2-3	NA	NA	TRBV4-2	TGTGCCAGCAGCCAAGACGGGGCTAAGAGAGGGACAGATACGCAGTATTTT	CASSQDGAKRGTDTQYF
TRBJ2-2	NA	TRBD2	TRBV2	TGTGCCAGCAGGACTAGCGGCACCGGGGAGCTGTTTTTT	CASRTSGTGELFF
TRBJ2-3	few	TRBD2	TRBV6-5	TGTGCCAGCAGTTACGCAATGCGCCGGGAGGGAACCACAGATACGCAGTATTTT	CASSYAMRREGTTDTQYF
TRBJ2-3	many	NA	TRBV5-1	TGCGCCAGCAGCTCGGGATATGGCACAGATACGCAGTATTTT	CASSSGYGTDTQYF
TRBJ1-5	few	NA	TRBV20-1	TGCAGTGCTAGAGCAGGGGTTGGTCAGCCCCAGCATTTT	CSARAGVGQPQHF
TRBJ1-5	NA	NA	TRBV20-1	TGCAGTGCTTCGGGAGGGGACTATAGCAATCAGCCCCAGCATTTT	CSASGGDYSNQPQHF
TRBJ2-3	many	TRBD2	TRBV27	TGTGCCAGTACGCCCCTAGCGGGAGGGCCGATAGATACGCAGTATTTT	CASTPLAGGPIDTQYF
TRBJ1-2	NA	NA	TRBV20-1	TGCAGTGGGACCGAGGTGGGGGCGGGGTATGGCTACACCTTC	CSGTEVGAGYGYTF
TRBJ1-5	few	NA	TRBV15	TGTGCCACCAGCAGAGGCGACAGGCACCGGGATCAGCCCCAGCATTTT	CATSRGDRHRDQPQHF
TRBJ2-5	few	TRBD2	TRBV11-2	TGTGCCAGCAGCCCAGCGGGAGTTGAGACCCAGTACTTC	CASSPAGVETQYF